The rows below give T cell receptor beta chains drawn from one sample of a study of T cell changes during pregnancy in multiple sclerosis. The protocol was immunoSEQ multiplex PCR, while the TCRdb copy is restricted to in-frame clones and leaves out a portion. Here the sample spans about 84,000 clones, 94% being singletons. The sequenced sample was peripheral blood, obtained in the second trimester of pregnancy. These receptors originate from a female donor in good health, enrolled as a control in a pregnancy study. CDR3s include the opening cysteine and the closing phenylalanine or tryptophan. The D gene is left open where the match is weak. Not every row has a clone size; where given, it reads once, few, many or a size class.

d_gene: NA; abundance: NA; j_gene: TRBJ1-3; v_gene: TRBV28; CDR3nt: TGTGCCAGTGGACAGTCAGGAAACACCATATATTTT; CDR3aa: CASGQSGNTIYF
d_gene: TRBD2; abundance: NA; j_gene: TRBJ2-7; v_gene: TRBV19; CDR3nt: TGTGCCAGTAGTATAGTAGCGGGAGCCCCCTCCTCCTACGAGCAGTACTTC; CDR3aa: CASSIVAGAPSSYEQYF
d_gene: TRBD2; abundance: NA; j_gene: TRBJ2-7; v_gene: TRBV28; CDR3nt: TGTGCCAGCAGCCCAGGGAGGGCCTACGAGCAGTACTTC; CDR3aa: CASSPGRAYEQYF
d_gene: NA; abundance: NA; j_gene: TRBJ2-1; v_gene: TRBV11-2; CDR3nt: TGTGCCAGCAGCTGGATAAGGGGTGTAGGTTACAATGAGCAGTTCTTC; CDR3aa: CASSWIRGVGYNEQFF
d_gene: TRBD1; abundance: NA; j_gene: TRBJ2-1; v_gene: TRBV11-3; CDR3nt: TGTGCCAGCAGTTCCGGGACAGGGACAATGAATGAGCAGTTCTTC; CDR3aa: CASSSGTGTMNEQFF
d_gene: TRBD2; abundance: few; j_gene: TRBJ2-3; v_gene: TRBV18; CDR3nt: TGTGCCAGCTCACTCGGACTAGCGGGAGGGCAGGGAGATACGCAGTATTTT; CDR3aa: CASSLGLAGGQGDTQYF
d_gene: NA; abundance: NA; j_gene: TRBJ2-1; v_gene: TRBV13; CDR3nt: TGTGCCAGCAGCTTAGTTGGAGAAGAGGCCTACAATGAGCAGTTCTTC; CDR3aa: CASSLVGEEAYNEQFF
d_gene: TRBD2; abundance: NA; j_gene: TRBJ2-3; v_gene: TRBV29-1; CDR3nt: TGCAGCGTTGAAATCGAGGCTAGCGGGAGTGGAGATACGCAGTATTTT; CDR3aa: CSVEIEASGSGDTQYF
d_gene: TRBD2; abundance: NA; j_gene: TRBJ2-7; v_gene: TRBV19; CDR3nt: TGTGCCAGTAGTATAGGGCCGCGGGAGAGCTCCTACGAGCAGTACTTC; CDR3aa: CASSIGPRESSYEQYF
d_gene: NA; abundance: NA; j_gene: TRBJ2-7; v_gene: TRBV5-1; CDR3nt: TGCGCCAGCAGCTTGGATCCAGCGATGTCCTACGAGCAGTACTTC; CDR3aa: CASSLDPAMSYEQYF
d_gene: TRBD1; abundance: NA; j_gene: TRBJ2-1; v_gene: TRBV18; CDR3nt: TGTGCCAGCTCACAGAGACAGGGGAACTACAATGAGCAGTTCTTC; CDR3aa: CASSQRQGNYNEQFF
d_gene: NA; abundance: NA; j_gene: TRBJ2-7; v_gene: TRBV2; CDR3nt: TGTGCCAGCAGTGTATCAGGGGTCGAGCAGTACTTC; CDR3aa: CASSVSGVEQYF
d_gene: TRBD2; abundance: NA; j_gene: TRBJ2-5; v_gene: TRBV27; CDR3nt: TGTGCCAGCAGTCCACTAGCGGGAGCCTTGAAAGAGACCCAGTACTTC; CDR3aa: CASSPLAGALKETQYF
d_gene: NA; abundance: NA; j_gene: TRBJ1-2; v_gene: TRBV7-9; CDR3nt: TGTGCCAGCAGCTTAGAGGCAGGAGGGAACTATGGCTACACCTTC; CDR3aa: CASSLEAGGNYGYTF
d_gene: NA; abundance: NA; j_gene: TRBJ2-2; v_gene: TRBV7-9; CDR3nt: TGTGCCAGCAGCTCACCGAGGATTACGAACACCGGGGAGCTGTTTTTT; CDR3aa: CASSSPRITNTGELFF
d_gene: TRBD1; abundance: NA; j_gene: TRBJ1-1; v_gene: TRBV15; CDR3nt: TGTGCCACCAGCGCCCGGGACAGACTAATTGAAGCTTTCTTT; CDR3aa: CATSARDRLIEAFF
d_gene: NA; abundance: once; j_gene: TRBJ1-3; v_gene: TRBV6-6; CDR3nt: TGTGCCAGCAGCCCCCCCGGGAACTTGGCTGGAAACACCATATATTTT; CDR3aa: CASSPPGNLAGNTIYF
d_gene: NA; abundance: NA; j_gene: TRBJ2-7; v_gene: TRBV30; CDR3nt: TGTGCCTGGAGTCCAGTCGGAGGATACGAGCAGTACTTC; CDR3aa: CAWSPVGGYEQYF
d_gene: TRBD2; abundance: NA; j_gene: TRBJ2-7; v_gene: TRBV7-2; CDR3nt: TGTGCCAGCAGCTCCGGACTAGCGGGACCCTACGAGCAGTACTTC; CDR3aa: CASSSGLAGPYEQYF
d_gene: NA; abundance: NA; j_gene: TRBJ1-2; v_gene: TRBV6-5; CDR3nt: TGTGCCAGCAGTTTTAGACCCCGGGGATATGGCTACACCTTC; CDR3aa: CASSFRPRGYGYTF
d_gene: NA; abundance: NA; j_gene: TRBJ2-7; v_gene: TRBV10-3; CDR3nt: TGTGCCATCGGCCACGGAGGGTTGGGGGAGCAGTACTTC; CDR3aa: CAIGHGGLGEQYF
d_gene: TRBD1; abundance: NA; j_gene: TRBJ2-5; v_gene: TRBV2; CDR3nt: TGTGCCAGCACCCTGACAGGGGGTCCATCAGAGACCCAGTACTTC; CDR3aa: CASTLTGGPSETQYF
d_gene: TRBD2; abundance: NA; j_gene: TRBJ2-5; v_gene: TRBV7-6; CDR3nt: TGTGCCAGCAGCTTAGGGACCGGGACTAGCGGAGGGGAGACCCAGTACTTC; CDR3aa: CASSLGTGTSGGETQYF
d_gene: TRBD1; abundance: NA; j_gene: TRBJ1-5; v_gene: TRBV6-6; CDR3nt: TGTGCCAGCAGCGGACAGGGGGCTGAGCAGCCCCAGCATTTT; CDR3aa: CASSGQGAEQPQHF
d_gene: TRBD2; abundance: NA; j_gene: TRBJ2-1; v_gene: TRBV2; CDR3nt: TGTGCCAGCAGTGAAAACCCCGGGACTAGCGGCTACAATGAGCAGTTCTTC; CDR3aa: CASSENPGTSGYNEQFF
d_gene: NA; abundance: NA; j_gene: TRBJ2-1; v_gene: TRBV9; CDR3nt: TGTGCCAGCAGCCAAAGGGGGGGGGAGGGCTACAATGAGCAGTTCTTC; CDR3aa: CASSQRGGEGYNEQFF
d_gene: TRBD1; abundance: NA; j_gene: TRBJ1-2; v_gene: TRBV15; CDR3nt: TGTGCCACCAGCAGAAAAACCCGGGACAGGGGGGAGAGTGGCTACACCTTC; CDR3aa: CATSRKTRDRGESGYTF
d_gene: NA; abundance: once; j_gene: TRBJ2-7; v_gene: TRBV6-1; CDR3nt: TGTGCCAGCAGTGAAGTGGCAGTTACATACGAGCAGTACTTC; CDR3aa: CASSEVAVTYEQYF
d_gene: NA; abundance: once; j_gene: TRBJ1-1; v_gene: TRBV19; CDR3nt: TGTGCCAGTAGTATAGATCGTGAAGGGACTGCCACTGAAGCTTTCTTT; CDR3aa: CASSIDREGTATEAFF
d_gene: TRBD1; abundance: NA; j_gene: TRBJ1-1; v_gene: TRBV10-3; CDR3nt: TGTGCCATCAGTGAAAATTTAAACAGGGGTGGGACTGAAGCTTTCTTT; CDR3aa: CAISENLNRGGTEAFF
d_gene: TRBD2; abundance: NA; j_gene: TRBJ2-1; v_gene: TRBV27; CDR3nt: TGTGCCAGCAGTTTGGGGGGGGAGGGGTCGGACAATGAGCAGTTCTTC; CDR3aa: CASSLGGEGSDNEQFF
d_gene: NA; abundance: NA; j_gene: TRBJ2-1; v_gene: TRBV28; CDR3nt: TGTGCCAGCAGTTTTATCAGGAATGAGCAGTTCTTC; CDR3aa: CASSFIRNEQFF
d_gene: TRBD1; abundance: NA; j_gene: TRBJ2-3; v_gene: TRBV5-1; CDR3nt: TGCGCCAGCAGCTTGGCCCGGACAGGGGGCACAGATACGCAGTATTTT; CDR3aa: CASSLARTGGTDTQYF
d_gene: NA; abundance: NA; j_gene: TRBJ1-1; v_gene: TRBV7-7; CDR3nt: TGTGCTAGCAGTCAGAGGGTAGACACTGAAGCTTTCTTT; CDR3aa: CASSQRVDTEAFF
d_gene: NA; abundance: NA; j_gene: TRBJ1-3; v_gene: TRBV5-1; CDR3nt: TGCGCCAGCAGCTTGGACTCTTTCTCTGGAAACACCATATATTTT; CDR3aa: CASSLDSFSGNTIYF
d_gene: TRBD1; abundance: NA; j_gene: TRBJ2-6; v_gene: TRBV5-4; CDR3nt: TGTGCCAGCAGCTTGGCACAGGGGCCTGGGGCCAACGTCCTGACTTTC; CDR3aa: CASSLAQGPGANVLTF
d_gene: TRBD2; abundance: NA; j_gene: TRBJ2-7; v_gene: TRBV5-4; CDR3nt: TGTGCCAGCGCTCCTTGGGCGGGAGGGACTAGCGGATACGAGCAGTACTTC; CDR3aa: CASAPWAGGTSGYEQYF
d_gene: NA; abundance: NA; j_gene: TRBJ1-1; v_gene: TRBV7-8; CDR3nt: TGTGCCAGCAGCAGAGCGGGGTTGGACACTGAAGCTTTCTTT; CDR3aa: CASSRAGLDTEAFF
d_gene: NA; abundance: NA; j_gene: TRBJ2-7; v_gene: TRBV6-5; CDR3nt: TGTGCCAGCAGTTTCTCGGGTGGGGGGAATGACTACGAGCAGTACTTC; CDR3aa: CASSFSGGGNDYEQYF
d_gene: NA; abundance: NA; j_gene: TRBJ2-7; v_gene: TRBV28; CDR3nt: TGTGCCAGCAGTCCCAGCTTGACAGAGGATTACGAGCAGTACTTC; CDR3aa: CASSPSLTEDYEQYF
d_gene: NA; abundance: NA; j_gene: TRBJ1-5; v_gene: TRBV6-6; CDR3nt: TGTGCCAGCGGTAACAGTGCCGTAGGACAGCCCCAGCATTTT; CDR3aa: CASGNSAVGQPQHF
d_gene: TRBD1; abundance: NA; j_gene: TRBJ1-6; v_gene: TRBV2; CDR3nt: TGTGCCAGCGTAAGGGACAGGGGTAATTCACCCCTCCACTTT; CDR3aa: CASVRDRGNSPLHF
d_gene: TRBD1; abundance: NA; j_gene: TRBJ1-1; v_gene: TRBV27; CDR3nt: TGTGCCGCCGGGACAGGGGACTTCGTCAACACTGAAGCTTTCTTT; CDR3aa: CAAGTGDFVNTEAFF
d_gene: NA; abundance: NA; j_gene: TRBJ2-1; v_gene: TRBV19; CDR3nt: TGTGCCAGTAGTATAAATCTTGGGGGCCTTACCCTATACAATGAGCAGTTCTTC; CDR3aa: CASSINLGGLTLYNEQFF
d_gene: NA; abundance: NA; j_gene: TRBJ2-1; v_gene: TRBV7-9; CDR3nt: TGTGCCAGCAGCTTAGTTGGGAGCTCCTACAATGAGCAGTTCTTC; CDR3aa: CASSLVGSSYNEQFF
d_gene: NA; abundance: NA; j_gene: TRBJ1-1; v_gene: TRBV11-3; CDR3nt: TGTGCCAGCAGCTTGGGTCCGGGTGAAGCTTTCTTT; CDR3aa: CASSLGPGEAFF
d_gene: NA; abundance: NA; j_gene: TRBJ2-3; v_gene: TRBV5-1; CDR3nt: TGCGCCAGCAGCCGACAGCCACCCACAGATACGCAGTATTTT; CDR3aa: CASSRQPPTDTQYF
d_gene: NA; abundance: NA; j_gene: TRBJ1-5; v_gene: TRBV5-5; CDR3nt: TGTGCCAGCAGCTTGGATGTAGGATCGGGGCAGCCCCAGCATTTT; CDR3aa: CASSLDVGSGQPQHF
d_gene: TRBD2; abundance: once; j_gene: TRBJ2-5; v_gene: TRBV9; CDR3nt: TGTGCCAGCACCCGGGGGGGGGAGTGGGAGACCCAGTACTTC; CDR3aa: CASTRGGEWETQYF
d_gene: NA; abundance: NA; j_gene: TRBJ2-7; v_gene: TRBV18; CDR3nt: TGTGCCAGCTCACCCCGGACAGAGCTCTACGAGCAGTACTTC; CDR3aa: CASSPRTELYEQYF
d_gene: TRBD1; abundance: NA; j_gene: TRBJ1-1; v_gene: TRBV5-1; CDR3nt: TGCGCCAGCAGCCAAGGACAGGTTGTAGGGAACACTGAAGCTTTCTTT; CDR3aa: CASSQGQVVGNTEAFF
d_gene: NA; abundance: NA; j_gene: TRBJ2-3; v_gene: TRBV6-5; CDR3nt: TGTGCCAGCAGTTACTCGTCGGGCACAGATACGCAGTATTTT; CDR3aa: CASSYSSGTDTQYF
d_gene: NA; abundance: NA; j_gene: TRBJ1-4; v_gene: TRBV7-2; CDR3nt: TGTGCCAGCAGCTTAATATTTGATGGGGCGACTAATGAAAAACTGTTTTTT; CDR3aa: CASSLIFDGATNEKLFF